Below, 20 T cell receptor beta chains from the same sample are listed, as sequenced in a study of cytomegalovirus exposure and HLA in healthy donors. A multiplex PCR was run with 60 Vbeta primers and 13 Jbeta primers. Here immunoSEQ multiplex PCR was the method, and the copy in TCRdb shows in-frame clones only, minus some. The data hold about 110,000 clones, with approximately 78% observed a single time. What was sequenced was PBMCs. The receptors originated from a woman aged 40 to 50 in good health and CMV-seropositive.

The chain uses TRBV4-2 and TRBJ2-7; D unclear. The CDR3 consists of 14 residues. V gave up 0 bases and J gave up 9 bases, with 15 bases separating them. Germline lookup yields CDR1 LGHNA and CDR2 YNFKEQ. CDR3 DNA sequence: TGTGCCAGCAGCCAAGATAATACCCCCGAGGTGCAGTACTTC. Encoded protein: CASSQDNTPEVQYF.

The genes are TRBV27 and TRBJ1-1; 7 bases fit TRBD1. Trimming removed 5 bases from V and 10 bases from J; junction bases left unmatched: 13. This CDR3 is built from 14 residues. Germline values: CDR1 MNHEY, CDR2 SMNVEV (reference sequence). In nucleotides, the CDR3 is TGTGCCAGCAGTCCCACCCCTAGGGACAGAAGAGCTTTCTTT. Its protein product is CASSPTPRDRRAFF.

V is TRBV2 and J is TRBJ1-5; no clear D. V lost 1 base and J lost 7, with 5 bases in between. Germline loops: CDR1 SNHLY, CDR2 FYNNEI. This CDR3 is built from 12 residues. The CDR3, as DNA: TGTGCCAGCAGTGAAGGGCGGCAGCCCCAGCATTTT. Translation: CASSEGRQPQHF.

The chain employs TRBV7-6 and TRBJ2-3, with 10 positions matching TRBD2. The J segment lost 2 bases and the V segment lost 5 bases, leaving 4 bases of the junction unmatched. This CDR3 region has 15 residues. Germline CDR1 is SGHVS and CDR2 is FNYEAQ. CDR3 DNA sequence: TGTGCCAGCAGCCCTAGCGGGGGCTACACAGATACGCAGTATTTT. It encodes CASSPSGGYTDTQYF.

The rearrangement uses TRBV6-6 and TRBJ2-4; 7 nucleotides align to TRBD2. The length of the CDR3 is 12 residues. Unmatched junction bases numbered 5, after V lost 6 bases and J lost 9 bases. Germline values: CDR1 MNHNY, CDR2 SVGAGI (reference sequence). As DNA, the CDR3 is TGTGCCAGCAGCCACGGGGGGACCATTCAGTACTTC. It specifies CASSHGGTIQYF.

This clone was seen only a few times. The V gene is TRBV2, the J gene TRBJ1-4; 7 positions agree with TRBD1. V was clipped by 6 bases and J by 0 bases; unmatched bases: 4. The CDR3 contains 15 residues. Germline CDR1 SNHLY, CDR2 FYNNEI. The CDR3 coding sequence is TGTGCCAGCAGAGCCGGGACAGCAACTAATGAAAAACTGTTTTTT. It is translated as CASRAGTATNEKLFF.

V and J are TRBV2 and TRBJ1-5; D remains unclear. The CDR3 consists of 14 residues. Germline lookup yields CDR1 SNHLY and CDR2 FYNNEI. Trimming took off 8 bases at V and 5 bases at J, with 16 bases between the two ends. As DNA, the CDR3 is TGTGCCAGCGGTCGAGAGGGAGGCGATCAGCCCCAGCATTTT. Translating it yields CASGREGGDQPQHF.

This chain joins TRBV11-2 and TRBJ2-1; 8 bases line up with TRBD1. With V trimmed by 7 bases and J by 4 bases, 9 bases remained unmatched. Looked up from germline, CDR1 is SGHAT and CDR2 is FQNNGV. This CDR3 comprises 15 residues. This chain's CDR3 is CASIHGTGPYNEQFF. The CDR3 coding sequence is TGTGCCAGCATCCACGGGACAGGACCTTACAATGAGCAGTTCTTC.

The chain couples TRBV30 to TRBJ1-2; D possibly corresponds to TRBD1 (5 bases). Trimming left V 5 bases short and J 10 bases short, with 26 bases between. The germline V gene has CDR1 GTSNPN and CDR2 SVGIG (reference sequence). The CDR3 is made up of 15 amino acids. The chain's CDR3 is CAWETHRTGDEDYTF. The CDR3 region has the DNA TGTGCCTGGGAGACTCACCGGACGGGGGATGAGGACTACACCTTC.

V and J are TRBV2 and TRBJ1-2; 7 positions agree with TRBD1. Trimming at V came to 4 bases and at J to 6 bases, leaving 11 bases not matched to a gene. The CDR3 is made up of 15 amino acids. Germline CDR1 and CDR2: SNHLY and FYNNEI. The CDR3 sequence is CASSAVRQGRDGYTF. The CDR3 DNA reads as TGTGCCAGCAGTGCGGTACGACAGGGCAGGGATGGCTACACCTTC. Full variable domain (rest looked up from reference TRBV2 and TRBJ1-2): EPEVTQTPSHQVTQMGQEVILRCVPISNHLYFYWYRQILGQKVEFLVSFYNNEISEKSEIFDDQFSVERPDGSNFTLKIRSTKLEDSAMYFCASSAVRQGRDGYTFGSGTRLTVV.

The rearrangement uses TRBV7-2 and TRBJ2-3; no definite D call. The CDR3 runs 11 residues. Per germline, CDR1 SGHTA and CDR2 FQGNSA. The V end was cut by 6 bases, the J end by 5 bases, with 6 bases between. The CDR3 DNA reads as TGTGCCAGCAGTTACAAAGATACGCAGTATTTT. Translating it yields CASSYKDTQYF.

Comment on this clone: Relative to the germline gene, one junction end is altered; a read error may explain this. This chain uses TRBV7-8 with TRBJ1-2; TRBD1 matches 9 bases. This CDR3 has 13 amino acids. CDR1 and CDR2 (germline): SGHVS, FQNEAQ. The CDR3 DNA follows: TGTGCCAGCAGCCCCGAAAGGGCGTGGGACAGGGACTTC. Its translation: CASSPERAWDRDF.

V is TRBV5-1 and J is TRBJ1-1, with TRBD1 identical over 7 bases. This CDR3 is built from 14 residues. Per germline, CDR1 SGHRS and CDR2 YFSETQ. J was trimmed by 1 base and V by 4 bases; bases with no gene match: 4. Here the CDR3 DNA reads TGCGCCAGCAGCCACCGGGACAGGAACACTGAAGCTTTCTTT. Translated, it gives CASSHRDRNTEAFF.

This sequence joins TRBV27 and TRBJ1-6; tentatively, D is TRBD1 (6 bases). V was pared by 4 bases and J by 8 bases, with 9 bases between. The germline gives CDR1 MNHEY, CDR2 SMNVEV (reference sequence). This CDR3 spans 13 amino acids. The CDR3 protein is CASSSNRDSPLHF. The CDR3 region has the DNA TGTGCCAGCAGTTCCAACAGGGATTCACCCCTCCACTTT.

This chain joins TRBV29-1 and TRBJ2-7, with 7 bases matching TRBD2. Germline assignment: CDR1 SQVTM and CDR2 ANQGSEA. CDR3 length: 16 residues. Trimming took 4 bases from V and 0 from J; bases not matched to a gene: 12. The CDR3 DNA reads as TGCAGCGTTGTCGGTTTTGCCGGGAGGAGCTCCTACGAGCAGTACTTC. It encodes CSVVGFAGRSSYEQYF.

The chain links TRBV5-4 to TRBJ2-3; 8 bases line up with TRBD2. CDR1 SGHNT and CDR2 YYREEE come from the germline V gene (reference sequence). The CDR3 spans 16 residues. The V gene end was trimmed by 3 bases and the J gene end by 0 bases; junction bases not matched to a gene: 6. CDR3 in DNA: TGTGCCAGCAGCTCTGGAGGACTAGCCAGCACAGATACGCAGTATTTT. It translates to CASSSGGLASTDTQYF.

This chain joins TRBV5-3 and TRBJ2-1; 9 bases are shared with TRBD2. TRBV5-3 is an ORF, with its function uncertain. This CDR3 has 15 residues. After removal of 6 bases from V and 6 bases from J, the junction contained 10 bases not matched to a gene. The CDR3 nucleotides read TGTGCCAGAACCCTCAGGAGGCGGGGGGGCAATGAGCAGTTCTTC. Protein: CARTLRRRGGNEQFF.

Here the CDR3 reads CASSFVRVMDTQYF. The CDR3 DNA sequence: TGTGCCAGCAGCTTCGTGCGAGTTATGGATACGCAGTATTTT. The chain recombines TRBV7-2 with TRBJ2-3; D is undetermined. Looked up from germline, CDR1 is SGHTA and CDR2 is FQGNSA. The CDR3 sequence is 14 residues long. The V gene lost 3 bases and the J gene lost 6 bases, with 13 bases spanning the gap.

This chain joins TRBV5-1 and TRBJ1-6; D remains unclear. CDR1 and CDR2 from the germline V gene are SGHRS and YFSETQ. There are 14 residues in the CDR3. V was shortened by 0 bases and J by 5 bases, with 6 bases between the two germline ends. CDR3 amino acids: CASSLVRDNSPLHF. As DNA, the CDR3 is TGCGCCAGCAGCTTGGTTCGGGATAATTCACCCCTCCACTTT.

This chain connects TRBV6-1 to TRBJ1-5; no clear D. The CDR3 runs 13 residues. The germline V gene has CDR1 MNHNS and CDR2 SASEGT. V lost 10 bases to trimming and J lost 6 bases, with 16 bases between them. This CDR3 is CATQSPTGQPQHF. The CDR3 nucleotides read TGTGCCACCCAATCCCCTACGGGTCAGCCCCAGCATTTT.